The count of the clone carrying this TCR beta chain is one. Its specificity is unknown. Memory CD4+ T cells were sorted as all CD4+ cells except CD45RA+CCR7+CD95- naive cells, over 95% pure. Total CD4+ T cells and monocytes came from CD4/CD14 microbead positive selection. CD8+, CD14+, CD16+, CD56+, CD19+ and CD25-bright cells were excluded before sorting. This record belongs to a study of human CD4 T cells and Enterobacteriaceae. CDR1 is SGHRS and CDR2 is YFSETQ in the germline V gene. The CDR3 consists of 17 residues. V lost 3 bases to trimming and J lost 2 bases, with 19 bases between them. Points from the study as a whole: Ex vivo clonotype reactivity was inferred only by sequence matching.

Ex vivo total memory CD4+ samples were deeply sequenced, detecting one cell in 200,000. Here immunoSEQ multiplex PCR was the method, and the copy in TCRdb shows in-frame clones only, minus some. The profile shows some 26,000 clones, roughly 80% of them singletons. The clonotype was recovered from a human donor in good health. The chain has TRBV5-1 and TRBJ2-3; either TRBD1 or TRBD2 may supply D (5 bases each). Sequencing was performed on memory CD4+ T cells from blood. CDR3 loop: CASSSLGASSFTDTQYF. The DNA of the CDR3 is TGCGCCAGCAGCTCACTAGGGGCTTCGTCTTTCACAGATACGCAGTATTTT.